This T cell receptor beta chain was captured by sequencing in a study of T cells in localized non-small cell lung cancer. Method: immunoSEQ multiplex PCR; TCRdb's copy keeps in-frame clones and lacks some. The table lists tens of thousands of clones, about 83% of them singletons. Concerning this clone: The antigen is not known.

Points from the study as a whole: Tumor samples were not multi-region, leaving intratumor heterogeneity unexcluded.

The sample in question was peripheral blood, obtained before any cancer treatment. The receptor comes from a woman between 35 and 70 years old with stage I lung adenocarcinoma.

The CDR3 nucleotides are TGTGCCAGCAGTCCAGGGGGAAGGCTGTACGAGCAGTACTTC. It specifies CASSPGGRLYEQYF. J is TRBJ2-7 and V is TRBV14; 7 nucleotides line up with TRBD1. Germline-derived CDR1 and CDR2 are SGHDN and FVKESK. CDR3 length: 14 residues. V lost 6 bases to trimming and J lost 4 bases; unmatched junction nucleotides: 9.